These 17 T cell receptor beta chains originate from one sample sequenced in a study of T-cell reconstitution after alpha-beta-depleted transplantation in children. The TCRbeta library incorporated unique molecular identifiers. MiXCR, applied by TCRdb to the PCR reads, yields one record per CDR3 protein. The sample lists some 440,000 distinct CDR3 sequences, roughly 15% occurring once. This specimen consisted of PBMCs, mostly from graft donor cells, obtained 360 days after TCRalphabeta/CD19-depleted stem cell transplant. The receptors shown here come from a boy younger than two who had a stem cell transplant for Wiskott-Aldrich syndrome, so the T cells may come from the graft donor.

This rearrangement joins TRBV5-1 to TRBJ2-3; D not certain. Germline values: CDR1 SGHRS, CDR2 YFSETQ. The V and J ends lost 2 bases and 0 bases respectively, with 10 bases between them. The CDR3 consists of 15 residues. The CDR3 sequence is CASSFRQASTDTQYF. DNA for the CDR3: TGCGCCAGCAGCTTCCGCCAGGCTAGCACAGATACGCAGTATTTT.

The CDR3: CSAWDRASSYEQYF. In DNA form, the CDR3 reads TGCAGTGCTTGGGACAGGGCTAGCTCCTACGAGCAGTACTTC. This chain uses TRBV20-1 with TRBJ2-7, with 9 bases lining up with TRBD1. Germline CDR1 and CDR2: DFQATT and SNEGSKA (reference sequence). Trimming cost V 5 bases and J 0 bases; bases outside gene matches: 5. The CDR3 spans 14 residues.

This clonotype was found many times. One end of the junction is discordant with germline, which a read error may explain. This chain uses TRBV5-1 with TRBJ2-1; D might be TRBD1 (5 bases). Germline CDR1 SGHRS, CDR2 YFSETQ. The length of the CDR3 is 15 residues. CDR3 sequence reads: CASSSTGAHYSEQFF. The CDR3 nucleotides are TGCGCCAGCAGCTCCACAGGTGCCCATTACAGTGAGCAGTTCTTC.

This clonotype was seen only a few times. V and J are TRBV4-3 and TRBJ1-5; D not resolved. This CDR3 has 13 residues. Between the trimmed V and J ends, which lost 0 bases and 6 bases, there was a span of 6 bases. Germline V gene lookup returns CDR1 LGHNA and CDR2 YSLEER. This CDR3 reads CASSQDASQPQHF. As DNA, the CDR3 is TGCGCCAGCAGCCAAGATGCGAGTCAGCCCCAGCATTTT.

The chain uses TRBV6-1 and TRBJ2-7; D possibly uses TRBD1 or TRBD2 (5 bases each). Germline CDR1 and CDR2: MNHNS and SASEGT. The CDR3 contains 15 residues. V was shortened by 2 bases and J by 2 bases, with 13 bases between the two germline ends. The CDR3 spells CASSEFGTATYEQYF. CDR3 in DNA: TGTGCCAGCAGTGAATTCGGGACGGCAACCTACGAGCAGTACTTC.

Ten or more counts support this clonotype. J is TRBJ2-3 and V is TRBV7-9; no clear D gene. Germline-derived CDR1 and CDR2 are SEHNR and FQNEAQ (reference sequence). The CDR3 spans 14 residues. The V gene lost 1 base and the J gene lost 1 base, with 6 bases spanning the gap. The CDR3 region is CASSLVGRTDTQYF. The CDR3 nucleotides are TGTGCCAGCAGCTTAGTAGGCCGCACAGATACGCAGTATTTT.

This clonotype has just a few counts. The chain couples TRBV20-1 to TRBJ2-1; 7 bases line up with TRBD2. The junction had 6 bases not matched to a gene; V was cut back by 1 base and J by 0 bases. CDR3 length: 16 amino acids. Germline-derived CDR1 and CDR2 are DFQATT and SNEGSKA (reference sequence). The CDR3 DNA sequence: TGCAGTGCTAGAGGTGGCGGGGGACGCTCCTACAATGAGCAGTTCTTC. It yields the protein CSARGGGGRSYNEQFF.

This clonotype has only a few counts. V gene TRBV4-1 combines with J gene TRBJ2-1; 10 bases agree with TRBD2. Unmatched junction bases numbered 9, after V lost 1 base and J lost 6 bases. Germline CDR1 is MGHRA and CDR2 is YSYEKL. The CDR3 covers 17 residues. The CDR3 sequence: CASSQGNLAGASNEQFF. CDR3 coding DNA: TGCGCCAGCAGCCAAGGGAACCTAGCGGGGGCCTCCAATGAGCAGTTCTTC.

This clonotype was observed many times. CDR3 protein: CASSFGSTGELFF. The CDR3 DNA reads TGTGCCAGCAGTTTCGGGAGCACCGGGGAGCTGTTTTTT. The gene calls are TRBV12-3 or TRBV12-4 and TRBJ2-2; D may be TRBD2 (6 bases). The CDR3 has 13 amino acids. Between the trimmed V and J ends, which lost 3 bases and 4 bases, there was a span of 6 bases.

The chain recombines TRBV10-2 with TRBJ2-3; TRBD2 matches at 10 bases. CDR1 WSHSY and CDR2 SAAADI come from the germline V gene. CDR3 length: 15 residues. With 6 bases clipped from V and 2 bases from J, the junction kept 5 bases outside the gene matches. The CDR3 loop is CASRPSGGLTDTQYF. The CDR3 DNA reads TGCGCCAGCAGGCCTAGCGGGGGCCTCACAGATACGCAGTATTTT.

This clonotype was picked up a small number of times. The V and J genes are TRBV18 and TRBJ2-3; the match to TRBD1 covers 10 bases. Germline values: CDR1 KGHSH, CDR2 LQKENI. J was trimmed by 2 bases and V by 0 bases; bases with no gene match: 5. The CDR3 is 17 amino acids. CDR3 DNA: TGTGCCAGCTCACCACCGTCCGGGACAGGGGCCACAGATACGCAGTATTTT. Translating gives CASSPPSGTGATDTQYF.

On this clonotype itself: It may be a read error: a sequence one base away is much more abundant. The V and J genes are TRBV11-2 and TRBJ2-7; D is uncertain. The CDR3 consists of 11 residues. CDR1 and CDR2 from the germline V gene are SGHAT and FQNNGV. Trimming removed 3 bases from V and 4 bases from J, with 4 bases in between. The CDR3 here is CASSLQYEQYF. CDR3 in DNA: TGTGCCAGCAGCTTGCAGTACGAGCAGTACTTC. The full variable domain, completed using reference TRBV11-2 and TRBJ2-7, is EAGVAQSPRYKIIEKRQSVAFWCNPISGHATLYWYQQILGQGPKLLIQFQNNGVVDDSQLPKDRFSAERLKGVDSTLKIQPAKLEDSAVYLCASSLQYEQYFGPGTRLTVT.

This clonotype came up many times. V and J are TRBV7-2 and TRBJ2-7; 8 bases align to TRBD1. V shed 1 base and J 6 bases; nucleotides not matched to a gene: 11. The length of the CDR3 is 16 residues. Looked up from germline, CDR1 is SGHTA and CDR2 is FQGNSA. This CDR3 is CASSLGRDRISSEQYF. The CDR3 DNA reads TGTGCCAGCAGCTTAGGCCGGGACAGGATTTCTAGCGAGCAGTACTTC.

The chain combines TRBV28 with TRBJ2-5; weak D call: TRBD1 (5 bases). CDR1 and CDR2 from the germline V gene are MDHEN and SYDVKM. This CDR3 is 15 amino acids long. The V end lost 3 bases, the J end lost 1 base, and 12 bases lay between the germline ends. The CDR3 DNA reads TGTGCCAGCAGTTTGGATAGAAGGGGCCAAGAGACCCAGTACTTC. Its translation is CASSLDRRGQETQYF.

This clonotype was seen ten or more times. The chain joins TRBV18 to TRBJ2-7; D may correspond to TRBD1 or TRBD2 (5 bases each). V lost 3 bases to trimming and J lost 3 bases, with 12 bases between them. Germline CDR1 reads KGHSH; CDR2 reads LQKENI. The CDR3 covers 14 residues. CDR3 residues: CASSPGLGGYEQYF. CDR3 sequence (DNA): TGTGCCAGCTCACCGGGTCTTGGGGGCTACGAGCAGTACTTC.

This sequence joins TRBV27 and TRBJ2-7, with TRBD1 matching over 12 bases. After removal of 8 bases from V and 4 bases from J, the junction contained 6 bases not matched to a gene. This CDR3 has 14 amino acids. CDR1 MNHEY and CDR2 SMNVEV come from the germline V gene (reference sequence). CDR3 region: CASASGQGAYEQYF. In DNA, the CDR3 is TGTGCCAGCGCCTCGGGACAGGGGGCGTACGAGCAGTACTTC.

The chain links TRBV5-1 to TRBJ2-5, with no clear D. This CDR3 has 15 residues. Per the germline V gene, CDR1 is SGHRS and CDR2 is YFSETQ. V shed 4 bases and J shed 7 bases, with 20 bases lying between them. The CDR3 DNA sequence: TGCGCCAGCAGCAGGAACTCTGGTACAGAGAGGACCCAGTACTTC. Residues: CASSRNSGTERTQYF.